A selection of T cell receptor beta chains follows, all from one sample in a study of T cells in Graves' hyperthyroidism and ophthalmopathy. From the multiplex PCR reads, TCRdb called clonotypes with MiXCR, one entry per CDR3 protein. This table holds about 600,000 distinct CDR3 sequences, roughly 15% found once. The source material was blood. These receptors originate from a woman aged 45-60 years with Graves' ophthalmopathy. CDR3s include the opening cysteine and the closing phenylalanine or tryptophan. The D gene is left open where the match is weak. Some rows have no size entry. The others give once, few or many, or a class for an expanded clone.

TRBD1	TRBV12-3/TRBV12-4	TRBJ2-7	many	TGTGCCAGCAGTGGCTTGGGACAGGGAAATTCAGCGCTCTACGAGCAGTACTTC	CASSGLGQGNSALYEQYF
-	TRBV19	TRBJ2-7	many	TGTGCCAGTAGTATTTCCGGGGCCAACTACGAGCAGTACTTC	CASSISGANYEQYF
TRBD1	TRBV3-1	TRBJ2-5	many	TGTGCCAGCAGCCCTCGGGACAGGGAAAGGCAAGAGACCCAGTACTTC	CASSPRDRERQETQYF
-	TRBV28	TRBJ2-1	few	TGTGCCAGCAGCCAAACGAATTACAATGAGCAGTTCTTC	CASSQTNYNEQFF
-	TRBV7-9	TRBJ1-5	many	TGTGCCAGCAGCTTAGGGGGATATGGGCAGCCCCAGCATTTT	CASSLGGYGQPQHF
TRBD1	TRBV28	TRBJ1-5	few	TGTGCCAGCAGAACAGGGGGAGTAGGGCGTCAGCCCCAGCATTTT	CASRTGGVGRQPQHF
TRBD2	TRBV18	TRBJ2-1	few	TGTGCCAGCTCACCAAGGGGCCTAGCGGGAGGCTCAAATGAGCAGTTCTTC	CASSPRGLAGGSNEQFF
-	TRBV28	TRBJ2-2	many	TGTGCCACTATGGCGACTAGAAGAGCCCGGGAGCTGTTTTTT	CATMATRRARELFF
-	TRBV4-2	TRBJ1-1	-	TGTGCCAGCAGCCAAGATGGGGGTGGGGACACTGAAGCTTTCTTT	CASSQDGGGDTEAFF
-	TRBV5-6	TRBJ1-3	-	TGTGCCAGCAGCTTGGGAGGCCGTACCATATATTTT	CASSLGGRTIYF
-	TRBV19	TRBJ1-1	many	TGTGCCAGTAGTATAAAGGCAGGGAGGAACACTGAAGCTTTCTTT	CASSIKAGRNTEAFF
-	TRBV7-2	TRBJ1-5	few	TGTGCCAGCAGCTTAAACGGGGTGGGAGAACAGCCCCAGCATTTT	CASSLNGVGEQPQHF
TRBD2	TRBV30	TRBJ2-1	many	TGTGCCTGGAGTGTAGTTGGAAGCGGGAGGCACAATGAGCAGTTCTTC	CAWSVVGSGRHNEQFF
-	TRBV20-1	TRBJ1-5	-	TGCAGTGCTAGGACGGCATATAGCAATCAGCCCCAGCATTTT	CSARTAYSNQPQHF
-	TRBV6-1	TRBJ1-2	many	TGTGCCAGCAGTGAACGACAGACCTATGGCTACACCTTC	CASSERQTYGYTF
TRBD2	TRBV4-1	TRBJ2-2	few	TGCGCCAGCAGCCATGCCCTTAGCGGGAGGCCAACCGGGGAGCTGTTTTTT	CASSHALSGRPTGELFF
TRBD1	TRBV24-1	TRBJ2-1	-	TGTGCCACCGGTGACCCGGGACAGGGATTGAACAATGAGCAGTTCTTC	CATGDPGQGLNNEQFF
TRBD2	TRBV5-1	TRBJ2-1	few	TGCGCCAGTCGGTCTAGCGGTTACAATGAGCAGTTCTTC	CASRSSGYNEQFF
-	TRBV28	TRBJ2-2	-	TGTGCCAGCAGAGGAGAGGGGGGGGAGCTGTTTTTT	CASRGEGGELFF
TRBD2	TRBV29-1	TRBJ2-5	-	TGCAGCGTCCGACTAGCGGGAGGAGAGACCCAGTACTTC	CSVRLAGGETQYF
TRBD2	TRBV4-1	TRBJ2-7	-	TGCGCCAGCAGCCAACCGACTAGCGGGAACTACGAGCAGTACTTC	CASSQPTSGNYEQYF
-	TRBV29-1	TRBJ1-1	few	TGCAGCGTCCAGGGACCTGAAGCTTTCTTT	CSVQGPEAFF
-	TRBV29-1	TRBJ2-1	-	TGCAGCGTTGAAAGCGCTTCTCGCGTTGAGCAGTTCTTC	CSVESASRVEQFF